A single sample gave rise to the 31 T cell receptor beta chains below, sequenced in a study of radiation and T cells in renal cell carcinoma. Profiled with immunoSEQ multiplex PCR; TCRdb holds only in-frame clones, not every one. The table lists approximately 120,000 clones, roughly 80% of them singletons. The time point here: baseline pretreatment blood. As to treatment: 15 Gy SBRT to primary tumor, nephrectomy 4 weeks later. Sample: blood, taken from a patient whose treatment included radiotherapy and nephrectomy. The receptors here all came from a woman aged 60-70 years with renal cell carcinoma.

J is TRBJ1-1 and V is TRBV5-1; D is possibly TRBD1 (5 bases). Deletions cut 4 bases from V and 2 bases from J, with 9 bases between. The V gene's germline CDR1 is SGHRS and CDR2 YFSETQ. The CDR3 is 13 amino acids. As DNA, the CDR3 is TGCGCCAGCAGCCAGACAGTTAACACTGAAGCTTTCTTT. This gives the protein CASSQTVNTEAFF.

The chain couples TRBV9 to TRBJ2-1; 10 bases map to TRBD2. V lost 7 bases to trimming and J lost 5 bases; unmatched junction nucleotides: 6. The CDR3 is made up of 14 amino acids. CDR1 SGDLS and CDR2 YYNGEE come from the germline V gene. CDR3 residues: CASQRGGLDNEQFF. CDR3 DNA: TGTGCCAGCCAGCGGGGGGGATTGGACAATGAGCAGTTCTTC.

This chain joins TRBV10-2 and TRBJ2-3; the match to TRBD2 covers 12 bases. Per germline, CDR1 WSHSY and CDR2 SAAADI. This CDR3 comprises 17 residues. The V gene end was trimmed by 0 bases and the J gene end by 1 base; junction bases not matched to a gene: 2. The CDR3 bases are TGCGCCAGCAGTGAGTCGCGACTAGCGGGGGGCACAGATACGCAGTATTTT. Translating it yields CASSESRLAGGTDTQYF.

CDR3 region: CASSQDGRSSYNEQFF. The CDR3 nucleotides are TGCGCCAGCAGCCAAGACGGACGCAGCTCCTACAATGAGCAGTTCTTC. The rearrangement joins TRBV4-1 to TRBJ2-1; D gene unclear. Per the germline V gene, CDR1 is MGHRA and CDR2 is YSYEKL. The V end was cut by 0 bases, the J end by 0 bases, with 9 bases between. This CDR3 region has 16 residues.

Written as DNA, the CDR3 is TGTGCCAGTAGTGTTACAGGTGTAGAGACCCAGTACTTC. Amino acid sequence: CASSVTGVETQYF. The chain is built from TRBV19 and TRBJ2-5; weak D call: TRBD1 (5 bases). The germline CDR1 and CDR2 sequences are LNHDA and SQIVND (reference sequence). The V end was cut by 5 bases, the J end by 4 bases, with 11 bases between. This CDR3 comprises 13 residues. Combining the CDR3 with reference TRBV19 and TRBJ2-5 gives the whole variable domain DGGITQSPKYLFRKEGQNVTLSCEQNLNHDAMYWYRQDPGQGLRLIYYSQIVNDFQKGDIAEGYSVSREKKESFPLTVTSAQKNPTAFYLCASSVTGVETQYFGPGTRLLVL.

The chain couples TRBV29-1 to TRBJ1-2; 7 nucleotides agree with TRBD1. V lost 4 bases and J lost 2; bases outside the gene matches: 1. The germline V gene has CDR1 SQVTM and CDR2 ANQGSEA. CDR3 length: 12 residues. CDR3 nucleotide sequence: TGCAGCGTTGGGGACAGAAACTATGGCTACACCTTC. It is translated as CSVGDRNYGYTF.

J is TRBJ2-7 and V is TRBV18, with TRBD1 matching over 7 bases. Looked up from germline, CDR1 is KGHSH and CDR2 is LQKENI. The ends lost 1 base at V and 5 bases at J; junction bases unmatched: 8. The CDR3 totals 15 residues. CDR3 bases: TGTGCCAGCTCACCACAGTCTGGACAGGTAAACGAGCAGTACTTC. Amino acids: CASSPQSGQVNEQYF.

The chain joins TRBV7-8 to TRBJ1-3; 8 bases align to TRBD1. CDR1 and CDR2 (germline): SGHVS, FQNEAQ. This CDR3 has 14 residues. With V trimmed by 5 bases and J by 6 bases, 6 bases remained unmatched. The DNA of the CDR3 is TGTGCCAGCAGCCCTGGACAGGGAGTAAACACCATATATTTT. This codes for CASSPGQGVNTIYF.

This clone was counted between two and nine times. This sequence joins TRBV19 and TRBJ2-7; D remains ambiguous. V gave up 1 base and J gave up 3 bases, with 7 bases separating them. Germline CDR1 LNHDA, CDR2 SQIVND (reference sequence). The CDR3 sequence is 13 residues long. The CDR3 coding sequence is TGTGCCAGTAGTATAGCCCTCCTCTACGAGCAGTACTTC. Its protein product is CASSIALLYEQYF.

The chain joins TRBV6-5 to TRBJ1-5; 8 bases map to TRBD1. The CDR3 runs 15 residues. The J segment lost 5 bases and the V segment lost 6 bases, leaving 9 bases of the junction unmatched. CDR1 MNHEY and CDR2 SVGAGI come from the germline V gene. The CDR3 reads CASSRTGSSDQPQHF. CDR3 sequence (DNA): TGTGCCAGCAGCCGGACAGGGTCGAGCGATCAGCCCCAGCATTTT.

J is TRBJ2-7 and V is TRBV21-1; the DNA was not used to check the table's D call, TRBD2. TRBV21-1 corresponds to a pseudogene. This CDR3 is built from 16 residues. The CDR3 here is CASSPLGGLVAYEQYF. The CDR3 region has the DNA TGTGCCAGCAGCCCCCTGGGAGGGCTCGTGGCCTACGAGCAGTACTTC.

V usage is TRBV28 and J usage is TRBJ1-3; D is unclear. The germline V gene has CDR1 MDHEN and CDR2 SYDVKM. The CDR3 covers 16 residues. V gave up 3 bases and J gave up 0 bases, with 12 bases separating them. The CDR3 nucleotides read TGTGCCAGCAGTTTGGGTTCGGGCAGCTCTGGAAACACCATATATTTT. It is translated as CASSLGSGSSGNTIYF.

The DNA of the CDR3 is TGTGCCAGCAGCTTATCAACCGGGACTAGCGGGGGAAGGACAGATACGCAGTATTTT. Its protein product is CASSLSTGTSGGRTDTQYF. The J gene is TRBJ2-3, the V gene TRBV11-2; 14 positions agree with TRBD2. The junction had 10 bases not matched to a gene; V was cut back by 2 bases and J by 3 bases. The CDR3 has 19 residues. CDR1 SGHAT and CDR2 FQNNGV come from the germline V gene.

The sample holds a few counts of this clone. The chain combines TRBV25-1 with TRBJ1-3; unclear D gene. Trimming stripped 4 bases from V and 4 bases from J, with 11 bases between. Germline V gives CDR1 MGHDK, CDR2 SYGVNS. This CDR3 comprises 14 residues. CDR3 nucleotides: TGTGCCAGCAGTGTAACTGATTCCGGAAACACCATATATTTT. Translated: CASSVTDSGNTIYF.

This sequence joins TRBV30 and TRBJ1-3, with D possibly being TRBD1 (6 bases). The CDR3 is 18 residues long. With 0 bases removed from V and 1 base from J, the gap between germline ends came to 19 bases. Germline V gives CDR1 GTSNPN, CDR2 SVGIG (reference sequence). CDR3 DNA: TGTGCCTGGAGTGTGGGGGTGAAGGGGGTAGTGTCTGGAAACACCATATATTTT. Translated: CAWSVGVKGVVSGNTIYF.

This clone has only one observation. CDR3 region: CSVEGHFGGSSYNEQFF. In DNA, the CDR3 is TGCAGCGTTGAAGGCCACTTCGGGGGCAGCTCCTACAATGAGCAGTTCTTC. V usage is TRBV29-1 and J usage is TRBJ2-1; the D call may be TRBD1 or TRBD2 (6 bases each). Germline CDR1 and CDR2: SQVTM and ANQGSEA. The V gene lost 1 base and the J gene lost 0 bases, with 16 bases spanning the gap. This CDR3 is 17 amino acids long.

The genes are TRBV28 and TRBJ2-7, with a possible D match to TRBD2 (5 bases). The CDR3 is 15 amino acids. Between the trimmed V and J ends, which lost 10 bases and 6 bases, there was a span of 25 bases. Per germline, CDR1 MDHEN and CDR2 SYDVKM. The CDR3 reads CATTKRRSGFSEQYF. In DNA, the CDR3 is TGTGCCACCACCAAAAGGAGGTCCGGCTTCAGCGAGCAGTACTTC.

This clone was found once. The chain combines TRBV5-1 with TRBJ1-4; D is possibly TRBD1 (5 bases). CDR3 length equals 15 residues. Germline V gives CDR1 SGHRS, CDR2 YFSETQ. V lost 0 bases to trimming and J lost 2 bases, with 8 bases between them. The CDR3 nucleotides are TGCGCCAGCAGCTTGGCCCGGGGGACTAATGAAAAACTGTTTTTT. This gives the protein CASSLARGTNEKLFF.

The chain is built from TRBV6-5 and TRBJ2-5; TRBD1 agrees at 9 bases. The end of the DNA aligns better with TRBJ2-7, so the J call may be wrong. The germline V gene encodes CDR1 MNHEY and CDR2 SVGAGI. This CDR3 is built from 14 residues. The chain's CDR3 is CASRSGTGPNEQYF. The CDR3 DNA reads as TGTGCCAGCAGGTCCGGGACAGGGCCTAACGAGCAGTACTTC.

This chain joins TRBV4-3 and TRBJ1-4; D is undetermined. The CDR3 runs to 16 residues. V lost 0 bases and J 6 bases, leaving 14 bases between the germline ends. From germline, CDR1 is LGHNA and CDR2 YSLEER. CDR3 DNA: TGCGCCAGCAGCCAAGAACCGGGTCCCTCGGATGAAAAACTGTTTTTT. Translation gives CASSQEPGPSDEKLFF.

CDR3 nucleotide sequence: TGTGCCAGCTCACCACCGATGCCAGGGGACTCCTACAATGAGCAGTTCTTC. Its translation: CASSPPMPGDSYNEQFF. This chain joins TRBV18 and TRBJ2-1; tentatively, D is TRBD1 (6 bases). The CDR3 loop spans 17 amino acids. Germline V lookup: CDR1 KGHSH, CDR2 LQKENI. Trimming removed 0 bases at V and 0 bases at J, with 12 bases between.

There are a few counts of this clone. This rearrangement joins TRBV27 to TRBJ1-6; D not certain. The ends were cut back, 2 bases at V and 9 bases at J, with 8 bases in the middle. CDR1 is MNHEY, CDR2 SMNVEV, per germline (reference sequence). The CDR3 has 13 residues. This CDR3 is CASSLRNSSPLHF. For the CDR3, the DNA is TGTGCCAGCAGTTTAAGGAACAGTTCACCCCTCCACTTT.

The chain links TRBV7-9 to TRBJ1-2, with 7 bases fitting TRBD1. The CDR3 spans 13 residues. V was pared by 5 bases and J by 11 bases, with 11 bases of the junction left unmatched. Germline-derived CDR1 and CDR2 are SEHNR and FQNEAQ (reference sequence). Here the CDR3 DNA reads TGTGCCAGCAGCGCCAGAATAACAGGGGTGTACACCTTC. This sequence encodes CASSARITGVYTF.

V usage is TRBV5-1 and J usage is TRBJ2-2; D gene ambiguous. This CDR3 spans 22 amino acids. Germline values: CDR1 SGHRS, CDR2 YFSETQ. The V end lost 0 bases, the J end lost 1 base, and 28 bases lay between the germline ends. Here the CDR3 DNA reads TGCGCCAGCAGCTTGGCCTATGGTGGTATGTCCGCCGTCTCTAAGAACACCGGGGAGCTGTTTTTT. Amino acids: CASSLAYGGMSAVSKNTGELFF.

V usage is TRBV7-2 and J usage is TRBJ1-2; D gene unclear. The CDR3 contains 13 residues. Germline V gene sequence: CDR1 SGHTA, CDR2 FQGNSA. V was trimmed by 2 bases and J by 6 bases, leaving 10 bases between them. The CDR3 coding sequence is TGTGCCAGCAGCTTACGGCAGTCTGATGGCTACACCTTC. This translates into CASSLRQSDGYTF.

This clone was recorded only once. The CDR3 reads CSVDRPQGTDTQYF. The CDR3, as DNA: TGCAGCGTTGATAGGCCCCAAGGCACAGATACGCAGTATTTT. The chain is built from TRBV29-1 and TRBJ2-3; D is undetermined. The CDR3 is made up of 14 amino acids. CDR1 is SQVTM, CDR2 ANQGSEA, per germline. V was clipped by 3 bases and J by 1 base, with 11 bases between them.

The V and J genes are TRBV10-1 and TRBJ2-7; 8 bases agree with TRBD2. There are 14 residues in the CDR3. CDR1 is WNHNN, CDR2 SYGVQD, per germline (reference sequence). V shed 3 bases and J 3 bases; nucleotides not matched to a gene: 4. The CDR3 loop reads CASSDGSGIYEQYF. The CDR3 DNA follows: TGCGCCAGCAGTGATGGTAGCGGGATCTACGAGCAGTACTTC.

The genes are TRBV7-3 and TRBJ2-2; D is perhaps TRBD2 (6 bases). The CDR3 extends over 15 amino acids. CDR1 SGHTA and CDR2 FQGTGA come from the germline V gene. V lost 2 bases and J lost 0, with 7 bases in between. DNA of the CDR3: TGTGCCAGCAGCTTATCGGGGGCGAACACCGGGGAGCTGTTTTTT. Translating gives CASSLSGANTGELFF.

The J gene is TRBJ2-2, the V gene TRBV29-1; D is unclear. The germline V gene encodes CDR1 SQVTM and CDR2 ANQGSEA. This CDR3 has 12 amino acids. Trimming pared 7 bases from V and 8 bases from J, leaving 14 bases between. CDR3 amino acids: CSATDPGGELFF. The CDR3 DNA is TGCAGCGCCACAGATCCCGGGGGGGAGCTGTTTTTT.

This clone was seen a few times. The rearrangement joins TRBV5-1 to TRBJ1-1, with a possible D match to TRBD1 (6 bases). V lost 4 bases to trimming and J lost 5 bases, with 15 bases between them. The V gene's germline CDR1 is SGHRS and CDR2 YFSETQ. CDR3 length: 14 residues. This CDR3 reads CASSPYSRGTEAFF. CDR3 sequence (DNA): TGCGCCAGCAGCCCATATTCCAGGGGAACTGAAGCTTTCTTT.

This chain uses TRBV5-1 with TRBJ2-5; possibly TRBD1 for D (5 bases). The end of the DNA is better explained by TRBJ2-7, so the J call may be wrong. Germline lookup yields CDR1 SGHRS and CDR2 YFSETQ. The CDR3 sequence is 15 residues long. In DNA, the CDR3 is TGCGCCAGCAGCTACAACCCGACAGACTCCTACGAGCAGTACTTC. Translating it yields CASSYNPTDSYEQYF.